This passage covers 11 T cell receptor beta chains from one sample sequenced in a study of T-cell reconstitution after alpha-beta-depleted transplantation in children. Library preparation (for TCRbeta) was performed with unique molecular identifiers. Via MiXCR, TCRdb re-called the PCR reads, giving one row per CDR3 protein. The table records about 610,000 distinct CDR3 sequences, 10% to 13% of them present only once. Here the sequenced sample was PBMCs from the stem cell graft donor, taken from the stem cell graft. These receptors all stem from a human donor who donated a stem cell graft to a child with acute myeloid leukemia.

The genes are TRBV7-3 and TRBJ2-1; 14 nucleotides align to TRBD2. Trimming removed 2 bases from V and 6 bases from J; junction bases left unmatched: 9. CDR1 and CDR2 (germline): SGHTA, FQGTGA. The CDR3 runs 18 residues. The CDR3 reads CASSLYPLGTSGSNEQFF. In nucleotides, the CDR3 is TGTGCCAGCAGCTTATACCCACTCGGGACTAGCGGGAGCAATGAGCAGTTCTTC.

The rearrangement links TRBV15 to TRBJ2-5, with D tentatively TRBD1 or TRBD2 (5 bases each). The V gene's germline CDR1 is LNHNV and CDR2 YYDKDF (reference sequence). This CDR3 has 15 residues. The V end was cut by 3 bases, the J end by 1 base, with 12 bases between. CDR3 coding DNA: TGTGCCACCAGCAGTAGAGGGGCCTTCCAAGAGACCCAGTACTTC. Protein product: CATSSRGAFQETQYF.

J is TRBJ1-6 and V is TRBV5-1; D not resolved. The V end lost 0 bases, the J end lost 5 bases, and 6 bases lay between the germline ends. The CDR3 has 14 amino acids. Germline lookup yields CDR1 SGHRS and CDR2 YFSETQ. The CDR3 is CASSLAADNSPLHF. The CDR3 DNA reads TGCGCCAGCAGCTTGGCCGCGGATAATTCACCCCTCCACTTT.

The CDR3 here is CASSYSPLGGGYTF. CDR3 nucleotide sequence: TGTGCCAGCAGTTACTCTCCCTTAGGGGGTGGCTACACCTTC. This rearrangement joins TRBV6-5 to TRBJ1-2; maybe TRBD1 (6 bases). The V end lost 0 bases, the J end lost 7 bases, and 12 bases lay between the germline ends. Germline V gene sequence: CDR1 MNHEY, CDR2 SVGAGI. The CDR3 has 14 residues.

This clonotype occurred many times. V and J are TRBV7-3 and TRBJ2-3; 9 nucleotides match TRBD2. V lost 2 bases, J lost 4 bases, and 7 bases stayed unmatched. This CDR3 contains 16 residues. The V gene's germline CDR1 is SGHTA and CDR2 FQGTGA. The CDR3 DNA follows: TGTGCCAGCAGCTTAGGAGTAGCGGGAGCTTCAGATACGCAGTATTTT. Residues: CASSLGVAGASDTQYF.

This clonotype appeared many times. The V gene is TRBV7-8, the J gene TRBJ2-7; 11 bases map to TRBD1. CDR1 and CDR2 (germline): SGHVS, FQNEAQ. Trimming removed 5 bases from V and 1 base from J; junction bases left unmatched: 4. The CDR3 is 15 amino acids. CDR3 sequence reads: CASSPGTGGSYEQYF. In DNA form, the CDR3 reads TGTGCCAGCAGCCCCGGGACAGGGGGGTCCTACGAGCAGTACTTC.

This clonotype has a count of ten or more. This chain connects TRBV25-1 to TRBJ2-3, with D tentatively TRBD1 or TRBD2 (5 bases each). CDR3 size: 14 residues. CDR1 and CDR2 (germline): MGHDK, SYGVNS. Trimming took 3 bases from V and 5 from J, leaving 12 bases between them. The CDR3 DNA follows: TGTGCCAGCAGTGATTCCGGGGCACAAGATACGCAGTATTTT. This gives the protein CASSDSGAQDTQYF.

This clonotype was counted a few times. The CDR3 here is CSVEDPFGTGNYGYTF. DNA of the CDR3: TGCAGCGTTGAAGATCCCTTTGGAACTGGGAACTATGGCTACACCTTC. J is TRBJ1-2 and V is TRBV29-1; no definite D call. CDR1 and CDR2 (germline): SQVTM, ANQGSEA. This CDR3 is built from 16 residues. V dropped 0 bases and J dropped 2 bases, with 16 bases sitting between them.

Only a few counts were recorded for this clonotype. The genes are TRBV5-1 and TRBJ2-2; a possible D gene is TRBD1 (5 bases). Trimming stripped 0 bases from V and 1 base from J, with 10 bases between. The CDR3 runs to 16 residues. Per the germline V gene, CDR1 is SGHRS and CDR2 is YFSETQ. The chain's CDR3 is CASSLGAGQNTGELFF. CDR3 nucleotide sequence: TGCGCCAGCAGCTTGGGTGCAGGACAGAACACCGGGGAGCTGTTTTTT.

The CDR3 bases are TGTGCCATCCGAACCACGTCAGGGGAATCGGAGGAGAAGCAGTACTTC. Protein sequence: CAIRTTSGESEEKQYF. This sequence joins TRBV10-3 and TRBJ2-7; D may be TRBD1 (6 bases). V shed 8 bases and J shed 8 bases, with 28 bases lying between them. The CDR3 sequence is 16 residues long. The V gene's germline CDR1 is ENHRY and CDR2 SYGVKD.

This sequence joins TRBV6-4 and TRBJ2-6; TRBD1 is a possible D gene (6 bases). The ends were cut back, 6 bases at V and 0 bases at J, with 9 bases in the middle. Germline CDR1 and CDR2: MRHNA and SNTAGT. CDR3 length: 15 residues. The CDR3 is CASRTDSSGANVLTF. The CDR3 DNA reads TGTGCCAGCAGAACGGACAGCTCTGGGGCCAACGTCCTGACTTTC.